Listed below are T cell receptor beta chains from one sample, sequenced in a study of post-analysis software for immune sequencing data. From the PCR reads, TCRdb called clonotypes with MiXCR, one entry per CDR3 protein. The sample carries about half a million distinct CDR3 sequences, approximately 34% recorded once. The sample consisted of blood. The source is a girl between 2 and 17 years old with multiple sclerosis. Both conserved end residues are part of each CDR3. A D gene is named only where the DNA matches it firmly. Clone size appears in some rows only: once, few, many, or a class for an expanded clone.

clone_size j_call d_call v_call cdr3_aa cdr3_nt
. TRBJ1-5 . TRBV6-5 CASSYLPNQPQHF TGTGCCAGCAGTTACCTCCCTAATCAGCCCCAGCATTTT
. TRBJ2-3 . TRBV7-9 CASSLKVGLSDTQYF TGTGCCAGCAGCTTAAAGGTTGGATTATCAGATACGCAGTATTTT
few TRBJ2-1 . TRBV5-5 CASSLVGDYNEQFF TGTGCCAGCAGCTTGGTCGGGGACTACAATGAGCAGTTCTTC
. TRBJ2-1 . TRBV27 CASSSHRTTYNEQFF TGTGCCAGCAGTTCACACCGGACGACCTACAATGAGCAGTTCTTC
. TRBJ2-5 . TRBV9 CASSLEGSETQYF TGTGCCAGCAGCTTAGAGGGGTCGGAGACCCAGTACTTC
. TRBJ2-1 . TRBV18 CASSPPGNNEQFF TGTGCCAGCTCACCCCCGGGTAACAATGAGCAGTTCTTC
few TRBJ2-1 TRBD2 TRBV7-7 CASSSQSGGASEQFF TGTGCCAGCAGCTCCCAAAGCGGGGGGGCCAGTGAGCAGTTCTTC
. TRBJ1-4 TRBD1 TRBV29-1 CSVARDRQNEKLFF TGCAGCGTGGCAAGGGACAGGCAGAATGAAAAACTGTTTTTT
. TRBJ1-6 . TRBV6-5 CASSYSRLGNSPLHF TGTGCCAGCAGTTACTCTAGGCTTGGGAATTCACCCCTCCACTTT
. TRBJ1-2 TRBD1 TRBV25-1 CASSALGQGGGGYTF TGTGCCAGCAGTGCGTTGGGACAGGGGGGTGGAGGCTACACCTTC
few TRBJ2-7 . TRBV7-9 CASSLITDGSYEQYF TGTGCCAGCAGCTTAATCACGGACGGCTCCTACGAGCAGTACTTC
. TRBJ1-5 . TRBV9 CASSVASEPGQPQHF TGTGCCAGCAGCGTAGCTTCCGAACCTGGGCAGCCCCAGCATTTT
. TRBJ2-1 TRBD2 TRBV7-6 CASSLDAGGVGGEQFF TGTGCCAGCAGCTTAGATGCGGGGGGGGTTGGAGGTGAGCAGTTCTTC
. TRBJ1-2 . TRBV6-2/TRBV6-3 CASSPDWGFPYGYTF TGTGCCAGCAGTCCTGATTGGGGCTTCCCCTATGGCTACACCTTC
many TRBJ2-3 . TRBV29-1 CSVLGTDTQYF TGCAGCGTTCTGGGCACAGATACGCAGTATTTT
many TRBJ2-7 TRBD2 TRBV4-1 CASSLGLAGAATYEQYF TGCGCCAGCAGCCTCGGACTAGCGGGGGCCGCTACCTACGAGCAGTACTTC